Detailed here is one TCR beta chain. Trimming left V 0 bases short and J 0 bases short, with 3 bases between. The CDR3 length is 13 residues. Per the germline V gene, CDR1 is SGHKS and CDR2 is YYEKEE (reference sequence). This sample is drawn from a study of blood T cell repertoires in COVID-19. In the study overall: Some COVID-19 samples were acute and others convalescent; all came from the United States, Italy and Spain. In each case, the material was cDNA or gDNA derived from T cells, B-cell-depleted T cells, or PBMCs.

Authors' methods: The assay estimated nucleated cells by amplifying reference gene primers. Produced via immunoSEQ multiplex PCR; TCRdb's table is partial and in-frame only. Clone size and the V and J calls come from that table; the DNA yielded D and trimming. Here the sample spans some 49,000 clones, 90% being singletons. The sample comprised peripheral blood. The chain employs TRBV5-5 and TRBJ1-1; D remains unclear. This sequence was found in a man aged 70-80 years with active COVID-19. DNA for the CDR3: TGTGCCAGCAGCTTGGTAATGAACACTGAAGCTTTCTTT. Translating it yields CASSLVMNTEAFF.